A selection of T cell receptor beta chains follows, all from one sample in a study of PD-1 blockade in classical Hodgkin lymphoma. Clones were read by immunoSEQ multiplex PCR, and TCRdb kept only the in-frame ones, dropping some. The sample has 20,000 to 25,000 clones, about 91% seen once. The sequenced material came from CD4+ T cells from blood. The receptors come from a human donor with classical Hodgkin lymphoma. Each CDR3 is given with its conserved first and last residue. A D gene is named only where the DNA matches it firmly. Only some rows state a clone size, as once, few, many or a class for expanded clones.

clone size	V gene	D gene	J gene	CDR3 length	CDR3 DNA	CDR3 protein
few	TRBV2	NA	TRBJ1-1	13	TGTGCCAGCAGTGGACAGGCAAACACTGAAGCTTTCTTT	CASSGQANTEAFF
NA	TRBV7-9	NA	TRBJ1-2	13	TGTGCCAGCAGCTCTTTGGTAGACTATGGCTACACCTTC	CASSSLVDYGYTF
NA	TRBV19	NA	TRBJ1-3	15	TGTGCCAGTAGTACCCTGAGGGGCTCTGGAAACACCATATATTTT	CASSTLRGSGNTIYF
NA	TRBV7-9	TRBD2	TRBJ2-1	14	TGTGCCAGCAGCTCTAGCGGGGGGGTCAATGAGCAGTTCTTC	CASSSSGGVNEQFF
NA	TRBV9	NA	TRBJ2-3	13	TGTGCCAGCAGCGTGATCGGCACAGATACGCAGTATTTT	CASSVIGTDTQYF
NA	TRBV28	TRBD1	TRBJ1-3	14	TGTGCCAGCAGTCTACAGGGGATCCCGAACACCATATATTTT	CASSLQGIPNTIYF
NA	TRBV2	NA	TRBJ1-1	13	TGTGCCAGCAGTGAATCTGGGAACACTGAAGCTTTCTTT	CASSESGNTEAFF
NA	TRBV5-5	NA	TRBJ2-1	15	TGTGCCAGCAGCCCCGCGGGATGGGACTACAATGAGCAGTTCTTC	CASSPAGWDYNEQFF
once	TRBV5-6	NA	TRBJ2-7	15	TGTGCCAGCAGCTTGTTCGGGCGGAGCTCCTACGAGCAGTACTTC	CASSLFGRSSYEQYF
NA	TRBV11-3	NA	TRBJ2-2	14	TGTGCCAGCAGCCCCGGAAGCAACACCGGGGAGCTGTTTTTT	CASSPGSNTGELFF
NA	TRBV28	NA	TRBJ2-7	15	TGTGCCAGCAGTTTTTGGGCCAAAAGCTCCTACGAGCAGTACTTC	CASSFWAKSSYEQYF
NA	TRBV7-2	TRBD1	TRBJ2-7	14	TGTGCCAGCAGCGCGACAGGGGGCACGTACGAGCAGTACTTC	CASSATGGTYEQYF
NA	TRBV18	NA	TRBJ2-5	14	TGTGCCAGCTCACCTTTGGGTGACTCGGAGACCCAGTACTTC	CASSPLGDSETQYF
NA	TRBV4-2	NA	TRBJ2-3	15	TGTGCCAGCAGCCAGATTACGGGGGAAGGGGATACGCAGTATTTT	CASSQITGEGDTQYF
NA	TRBV5-5	NA	TRBJ2-3	16	TGTGCCAGCAGCTTGGTGGCGCGGGGTGTGAGAGATACGCAGTATTTT	CASSLVARGVRDTQYF
NA	TRBV7-9	TRBD1	TRBJ1-1	15	TGTGCCAGCAGCGCCCGGACAGGGTTGTACACTGAAGCTTTCTTT	CASSARTGLYTEAFF
NA	TRBV6-5	NA	TRBJ2-6	15	TGTGCCAGCAGTTATTCCGGGACTGGGGCCAACGTCCTGACTTTC	CASSYSGTGANVLTF
NA	TRBV30	NA	TRBJ2-1	13	TGTGCCTGGAGACTACTCTCATACAATGAGCAGTTCTTC	CAWRLLSYNEQFF
NA	TRBV5-1	NA	TRBJ1-1	14	TGCGCCAGCAGCTCCAGGGGCCCGAACACTGAAGCTTTCTTT	CASSSRGPNTEAFF
few	TRBV29-1	NA	TRBJ1-2	11	TGCAGCGTTGGGTCCGTGGATGGCTACACCTTC	CSVGSVDGYTF
NA	TRBV29-1	NA	TRBJ1-1	12	TGCAGCGTTGATGGCGTTAGAACTGAAGCTTTCTTT	CSVDGVRTEAFF
NA	TRBV6-1	NA	TRBJ2-7	12	TGTGCCAGCAGTGAATGGGGCAACGAGCAGTACTTC	CASSEWGNEQYF
NA	TRBV4-3	NA	TRBJ1-2	15	TGCGCCAGCAGCCCTAACACGGGGTGGGACTATGGCTACACCTTC	CASSPNTGWDYGYTF